This T cell receptor (beta chain) came from a study of T cell repertoires in cytomegalovirus infection. Study background: Public signatures in TCR beta pointed to CMV infection and matching HLA type.

This clonotype was seen more than once but under ten times. Its antigen is currently unknown. This CDR3 contains 17 residues. Germline CDR1 and CDR2: SGDLS and YYNGEE. The V end lost 0 bases, the J end lost 0 bases, and 13 bases lay between the germline ends. MiXCR, run by TCRdb on the reads, gives a single entry per CDR3 protein. The top ten hold around a sixth of the sample, which has roughly 500,000 distinct CDR3 sequences, roughly a third seen once. This chain joins TRBV9 and TRBJ2-1; D gene unclear. This receptor was obtained from a human donor in good health (CMV status not recorded). Some clones in this sample may be carry-over from other donors' samples. The input for sequencing was cultured PBMCs, taken from culture after CMV antigen stimulation. CDR3 sequence: CASSVAVTSSSYNEQFF. DNA of the CDR3: TGTGCCAGCAGCGTAGCTGTGACGTCTAGCTCCTACAATGAGCAGTTCTTC.